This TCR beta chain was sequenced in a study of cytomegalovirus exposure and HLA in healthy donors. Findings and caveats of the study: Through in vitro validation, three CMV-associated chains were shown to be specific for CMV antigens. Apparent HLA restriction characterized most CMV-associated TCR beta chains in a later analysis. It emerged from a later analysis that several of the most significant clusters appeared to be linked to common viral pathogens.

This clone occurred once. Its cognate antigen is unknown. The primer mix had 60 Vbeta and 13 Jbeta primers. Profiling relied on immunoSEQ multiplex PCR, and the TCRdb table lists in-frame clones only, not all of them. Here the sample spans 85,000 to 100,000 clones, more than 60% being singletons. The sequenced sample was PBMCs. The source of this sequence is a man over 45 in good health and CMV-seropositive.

The chain's CDR3 is CASNPVVGDYGYTF. The CDR3 DNA sequence: TGTGCCAGTAACCCCGTTGTCGGGGACTATGGCTACACCTTC. This chain joins TRBV19 and TRBJ1-2; D is undetermined. The length of the CDR3 is 14 residues. V was shortened by 7 bases and J by 3 bases, with 15 bases between the two germline ends. CDR1 and CDR2 (germline): LNHDA, SQIVND (reference sequence).